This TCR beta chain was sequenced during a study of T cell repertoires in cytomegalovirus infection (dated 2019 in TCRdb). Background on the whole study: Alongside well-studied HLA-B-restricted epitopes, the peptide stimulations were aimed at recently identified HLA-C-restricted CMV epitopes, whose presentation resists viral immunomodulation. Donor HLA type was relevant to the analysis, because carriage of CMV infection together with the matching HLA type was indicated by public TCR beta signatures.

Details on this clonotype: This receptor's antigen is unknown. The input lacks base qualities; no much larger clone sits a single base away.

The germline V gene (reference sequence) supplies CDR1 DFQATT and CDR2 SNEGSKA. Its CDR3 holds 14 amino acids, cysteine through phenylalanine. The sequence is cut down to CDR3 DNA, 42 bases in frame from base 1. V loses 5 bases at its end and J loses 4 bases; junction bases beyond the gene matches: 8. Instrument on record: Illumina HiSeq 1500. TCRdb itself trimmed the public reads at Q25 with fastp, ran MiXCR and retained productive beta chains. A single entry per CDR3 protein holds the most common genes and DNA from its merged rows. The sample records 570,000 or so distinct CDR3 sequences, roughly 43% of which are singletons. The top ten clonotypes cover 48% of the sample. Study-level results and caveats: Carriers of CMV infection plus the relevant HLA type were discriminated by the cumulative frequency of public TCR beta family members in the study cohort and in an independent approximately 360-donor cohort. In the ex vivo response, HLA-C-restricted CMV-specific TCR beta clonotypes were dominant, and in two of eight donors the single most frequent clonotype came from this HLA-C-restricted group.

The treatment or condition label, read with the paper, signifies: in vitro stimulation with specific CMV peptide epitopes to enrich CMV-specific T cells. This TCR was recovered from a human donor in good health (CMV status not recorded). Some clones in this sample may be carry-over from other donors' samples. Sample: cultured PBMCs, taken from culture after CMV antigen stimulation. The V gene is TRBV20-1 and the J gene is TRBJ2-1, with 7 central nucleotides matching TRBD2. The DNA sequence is TGCAGTGCTTTACGAAGGCGGGAGTACAATGAGCAGTTCTTC. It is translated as CSALRRREYNEQFF.